The 14 T cell receptor beta chains presented below share a single source sample, sequenced in a study of T-cell memory formation after mild COVID-19. MiXCR was run by TCRdb on the 5' RACE reads, yielding one entry per CDR3 protein. The table records roughly 250,000 distinct CDR3 sequences, roughly a sixth of them present only once. Material for sequencing was PBMCs or a T cell subset sorted from them (not recorded which). The source of these receptors is a man aged 18 to 35 who had mild COVID-19 (a few samples of this study predate the infection). Cell type and time point are not known.

This clonotype was seen a handful of times. V usage is TRBV5-1 and J usage is TRBJ1-5; D is perhaps TRBD1 (5 bases). CDR3 size: 14 residues. Trimming removed 3 bases from V and 9 bases from J, with 16 bases in between. Germline V gene sequence: CDR1 SGHRS, CDR2 YFSETQ. CDR3 amino acids: CASSSGTVGGPQHF. Written as DNA, the CDR3 is TGCGCCAGCAGCTCGGGGACGGTCGGTGGGCCCCAGCATTTT.

This sequence joins TRBV6-5 and TRBJ1-2; 8 nucleotides align to TRBD1. Trimming at V came to 5 bases and at J to 7 bases, leaving 9 bases not matched to a gene. This CDR3 spans 14 amino acids. CDR1 MNHEY and CDR2 SVGAGI come from the germline V gene. The CDR3 region is CASSPDRVGFGYTF. The CDR3 DNA reads TGTGCCAGCAGTCCGGACAGGGTAGGGTTTGGCTACACCTTC.

This clonotype was counted only a few times. V usage is TRBV5-1 and J usage is TRBJ2-3; 12 bases line up with TRBD2. Germline CDR1 is SGHRS and CDR2 is YFSETQ. This CDR3 spans 15 amino acids. J gave up 3 bases and V 6 bases, and 5 bases lay outside the gene matches. The CDR3 DNA sequence: TGCGCCAGCACAACTAGCGGGGGGACAACAGATACGCAGTATTTT. Translated, it gives CASTTSGGTTDTQYF.

The chain carries TRBV24-1 and TRBJ2-6; D gene ambiguous. This CDR3 has 15 residues. The germline V gene has CDR1 KGHDR and CDR2 SFDVKD. V was trimmed by 6 bases and J by 0 bases, leaving 8 bases between them. This chain's CDR3 is CATSSPTSGANVLTF. Written as DNA, the CDR3 is TGTGCCACCAGTAGCCCCACCTCTGGGGCCAACGTCCTGACTTTC.

This clonotype was observed a few times. The V gene is TRBV10-3, the J gene TRBJ2-3; 8 positions agree with TRBD2. The CDR3 runs to 14 residues. Losses at the gene ends were 3 bases for V and 4 bases for J; bases not matched to a gene: 3. The germline V gene has CDR1 ENHRY and CDR2 SYGVKD. The CDR3 DNA follows: TGTGCCATCAGTGAAGCGGGGGTAGCAGATACGCAGTATTTT. Protein: CAISEAGVADTQYF.

The J gene is TRBJ2-7, the V gene TRBV10-3; 8 bases are a match to TRBD1. This CDR3 is 12 amino acids long. Germline lookup yields CDR1 ENHRY and CDR2 SYGVKD. With 8 bases clipped from V and 5 bases from J, the junction kept 5 bases outside the gene matches. CDR3 amino acids: CAIGTGGDEQYF. CDR3 coding DNA: TGTGCCATCGGAACAGGGGGAGACGAGCAGTACTTC.

The V and J genes are TRBV12-3 or TRBV12-4 and TRBJ2-7; D is possibly TRBD1 (5 bases). The V end lost 6 bases, the J end lost 12 bases, and 21 bases lay between the germline ends. The CDR3 loop spans 13 amino acids. CDR3 amino acids: CASSPGQGPRLYV. The CDR3 region has the DNA TGTGCCAGCAGCCCCGGCCAGGGCCCTAGGCTGTACGTC.

This clonotype was counted between two and nine times. This chain links TRBV6-6 with TRBJ2-5; possible D gene TRBD1, 7 bases. Trimming removed 10 bases at V and 5 bases at J, with 8 bases between. Germline assignment: CDR1 MNHNY and CDR2 SVGAGI (reference sequence). This CDR3 is 10 amino acids long. CDR3 nucleotides: TGTGCCACAGGGGGGGAGACCCAGTACTTC. Its protein is CATGGETQYF.

The rearrangement links TRBV4-1 to TRBJ2-4, with TRBD1 matching 11 bases. Germline V gene data show CDR1 as MGHRA and CDR2 as YSYEKL. This CDR3 is built from 15 residues. With 4 bases clipped from V and 8 bases from J, the junction kept 7 bases outside the gene matches. In DNA form, the CDR3 reads TGCGCCAGCAGCCCAGATCGGGACAGGGGGGACATTCAGTACTTC. This sequence encodes CASSPDRDRGDIQYF.

This clonotype was detected a few times. The chain carries TRBV7-2 and TRBJ1-5, with TRBD1 matching 7 bases. Germline CDR1 and CDR2: SGHTA and FQGNSA. The V gene end was trimmed by 8 bases and the J gene end by 7 bases; junction bases not matched to a gene: 8. This CDR3 is built from 13 residues. In DNA, the CDR3 is TGTGCCAGCCACACAGGGGTTGGACAGCCCCAGCATTTT. Its translation is CASHTGVGQPQHF.

This clonotype was picked up a small number of times. In DNA form, the CDR3 reads TGTGCCATCAGTGAGCCTTGGACAGGAAAAACCGCTAACTATGGCTACACCTTC. This translates into CAISEPWTGKTANYGYTF. V is TRBV10-3 and J is TRBJ1-2; 7 bases map to TRBD1. Trimming cost V 2 bases and J 0 bases; bases outside gene matches: 12. Germline V gene data show CDR1 as ENHRY and CDR2 as SYGVKD. The CDR3 consists of 18 residues.

This clonotype has more than one count but fewer than ten. The chain combines TRBV29-1 with TRBJ2-1; 7 bases are a match to TRBD2. Unmatched junction bases numbered 13, after V lost 7 bases and J lost 1 base. Germline V CDR1 and CDR2: SQVTM, ANQGSEA. The CDR3 totals 16 residues. DNA for the CDR3: TGCAGCGCCCCGACTAAGCGGGGTGGGTCCTACAATGAGCAGTTCTTC. Translating it yields CSAPTKRGGSYNEQFF.

The chain is built from TRBV20-1 and TRBJ2-7; D possibly corresponds to TRBD2 (6 bases). Trimming took 6 bases from V and 2 from J, leaving 11 bases between them. CDR3 length equals 12 residues. Germline assignment: CDR1 DFQATT and CDR2 SNEGSKA (reference sequence). CDR3 DNA sequence: TGCAGTGCCGCTCGCGGGACCTACGAGCAGTACTTC. This encodes CSAARGTYEQYF.

The chain is built from TRBV20-1 and TRBJ2-1; TRBD2 is a possible D gene (6 bases). Per the germline V gene, CDR1 is DFQATT and CDR2 is SNEGSKA (reference sequence). V was cut by 2 bases and J by 10 bases, with 15 bases left in between. This CDR3 contains 13 residues. CDR3 sequence: CSARTRLGREQFF. In DNA, the CDR3 is TGCAGTGCTAGAACCCGACTAGGACGCGAGCAGTTCTTC.